This T cell receptor (beta chain) stems from a study of type 1 and type 2 diabetes patients. Study summary: The cohort mixed type 1 diabetes, type 2 diabetes and nondiabetic donors. Magnetic bead positive selection isolated CD4+ or CD8+ T cells from PBMCs. Study outcomes and limitations: Type 1 diabetes repertoires were significantly less diverse than type 2 diabetes ones. Type 2 diabetes and control samples shared highly correlated V and J usage, averaging around 0.97.

This clonotype was detected only a few times. Its antigen remains unknown. Genomic DNA was the PCR template. Amplification of the beta chain CDR3 used 30 forward and 13 reverse multiplex primers. Using its own MiXCR run on the multiplex PCR reads, TCRdb lists one record per CDR3 protein. The data contain 250,000 or so distinct CDR3 sequences, roughly 50% of them singletons. This receptor was identified in a man between 18 and 29 years old with type 2 diabetes. Specimen: peripheral blood mononuclear cells (PBMCs).

The CDR3 spells CASKTSGNTDTQYF. The CDR3, as DNA: TGTGCCAGCAAGACTAGCGGGAACACAGATACGCAGTATTTT. The chain joins TRBV2 to TRBJ2-3; 11 nucleotides line up with TRBD2. V dropped 7 bases and J dropped 2; count of bases not matched to a gene: 2. The CDR3 is made up of 14 amino acids. The germline CDR1 and CDR2 sequences are SNHLY and FYNNEI.